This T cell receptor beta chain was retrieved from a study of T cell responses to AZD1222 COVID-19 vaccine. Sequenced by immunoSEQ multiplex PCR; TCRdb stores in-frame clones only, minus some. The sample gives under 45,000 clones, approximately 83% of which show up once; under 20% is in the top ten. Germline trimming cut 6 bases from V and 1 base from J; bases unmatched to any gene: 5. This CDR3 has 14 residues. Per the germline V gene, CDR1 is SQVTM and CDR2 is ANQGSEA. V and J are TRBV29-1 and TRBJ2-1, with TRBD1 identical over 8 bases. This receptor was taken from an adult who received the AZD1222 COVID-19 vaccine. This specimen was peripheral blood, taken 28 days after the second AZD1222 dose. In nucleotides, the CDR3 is TGCAGCGTCGTAGACAGGGGATCCTACAATGAGCAGTTCTTC. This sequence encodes CSVVDRGSYNEQFF.